This T cell receptor (beta chain) was identified in a study of T cell responses to AZD1222 COVID-19 vaccine. Study context: It was second doses at about 4 or about 12 weeks that were pooled.

Worth noting for this clone: Its antigen is not identified.

This CDR3 is built from 20 residues. CDR1 and CDR2 (germline): SGHTA, FQGNSA. J was trimmed by 0 bases and V by 0 bases; bases with no gene match: 11. The table came from immunoSEQ multiplex PCR; TCRdb's copy has only in-frame clones and leaves some out. The top ten clones hold 5% of a sample with 110,000 or so clones, 82% of them seen once. Overall study findings and caveats: Epitopes outside B.1.351 and B.1.1.7 mutated regions reportedly drew nearly half of spike TCRs. Mostly white British, mostly female donors; authors suggested clonal diversity may be underestimated. Seropositive status at baseline applied to only 6 or 7 AZD1222 recipients.

The J gene is TRBJ2-6, the V gene TRBV7-2; TRBD2 matches 7 bases. The material was peripheral blood, obtained on day 0 of AZD1222 vaccination. The sequence derives from an adult in good health. CDR3: CASSLAMTGGSPSGANVLTF. Here the CDR3 DNA reads TGTGCCAGCAGCTTAGCGATGACGGGGGGATCCCCCTCTGGGGCCAACGTCCTGACTTTC.